This TCR beta chain was captured in a study of response to subunit inactivated influenza vaccine. Study conclusions and caveats: Only a handful of new T cells, the authors suggested, are recruited with each seasonal influenza vaccination.

CDR3 length: 15 residues. Between the trimmed V and J ends, which lost 5 bases and 4 bases, there was a span of 17 bases. Germline V gene lookup returns CDR1 DFQATT and CDR2 SNEGSKA (reference sequence). This clonotype was observed a handful of times. Its antigen is undetermined. TCRdb redid the calling of the RT-PCR reads with MiXCR, one entry per CDR3 protein. The sample shows 550,000 to 600,000 distinct CDR3 sequences, around 11% of them seen only once. The material sequenced was PBMCs from blood, taken on the day of vaccination. The V gene is TRBV20-1, the J gene TRBJ2-2; a weak D match, TRBD1 (5 bases). This clonotype originated in a man aged 50-60 years who received an inactivated influenza vaccine. Written as DNA, the CDR3 is TGCAGTGCTGGCCACGTGGGGCGTAGCACCGGGGAGCTGTTTTTT. Its translation: CSAGHVGRSTGELFF.